A selection of T cell receptor beta chains follows, all from one sample in a study of OX40 agonist ivuxolimab in advanced cancers. Sequenced by immunoSEQ multiplex PCR; TCRdb stores in-frame clones only, minus some. The sample shows some 35,000 clones, about 87% of them seen only once. The sequenced sample was CD4+ or CD8+ T cells sorted from blood, obtained in a trial of the OX40 agonist ivuxolimab. The origin of the receptors is an adult with an advanced solid tumor such as melanoma, head and neck, liver or kidney cancer. CDR3s include the opening cysteine and the closing phenylalanine or tryptophan. D genes are given only for firm matches. Clone size is given for some rows only: seen once, a few or many times, or a class if the clone is expanded.

abundance	v_gene	j_gene	d_gene	CDR3nt	CDR3aa
once	TRBV11-2	TRBJ2-3	NA	TGTGCCAGCAGCTTGGGGGCCCGGGCACGCACAGATACGCAGTATTTT	CASSLGARARTDTQYF
NA	TRBV5-5	TRBJ2-3	NA	TGTGCCAGCAGCTTGGCGCAGAGAACAGATACGCAGTATTTT	CASSLAQRTDTQYF
NA	TRBV19	TRBJ1-2	TRBD1	TGTGCCAGTATGGGACAGGGGAACTATGGCTACACCTTC	CASMGQGNYGYTF
once	TRBV6-4	TRBJ2-1	TRBD2	TGTGCCAGCAGTGACTCGCCCAGCGGGATGCAGTTCTTC	CASSDSPSGMQFF
NA	TRBV4-1	TRBJ1-5	NA	TGCGCCAGCAGCCAGGCTACCGGGAACAATCAGCCCCAGCATTTT	CASSQATGNNQPQHF
NA	TRBV2	TRBJ2-3	NA	TGTGCCAGCAGTGGCCCGTTGGAGGGCACAGATACGCAGTATTTT	CASSGPLEGTDTQYF
NA	TRBV2	TRBJ2-5	NA	TGTGCCAGCAGCGTAAAAGAGACCCAGTACTTC	CASSVKETQYF
NA	TRBV4-2	TRBJ2-5	NA	TGTGCCAGCAGCCAAGATGCGGGGGCGCAAGAGACCCAGTACTTC	CASSQDAGAQETQYF
NA	TRBV10-2	TRBJ2-1	NA	TGCGCCAGCAGCGACACGGACAATGAGCAGTTCTTC	CASSDTDNEQFF
NA	TRBV11-3	TRBJ2-5	TRBD2	TGTGCCAGCAGCTTAGGATCTAGCGGGGGGCCGGGAGAGACCCAGTACTTC	CASSLGSSGGPGETQYF